This T cell receptor (beta chain) is drawn from a study of metastatic and nonmetastatic thyroid tumors. CDR3 length equals 13 residues. Trimming stripped 3 bases from V and 2 bases from J, with 6 bases between. CDR1 and CDR2 from the germline V gene are SGHVS and FQNEAQ. TCRdb re-processed the PCR reads through MiXCR. The table records 27,000 or so clones, under 30% of them present only once. Every patient was untreated before thyroid surgery. This clone was counted at least ten times. This sequence joins TRBV7-8 and TRBJ2-3; D is uncertain. This clonotype was obtained from a female donor with papillary thyroid cancer or a benign thyroid nodule (not recorded which). Some clones in this sample may be carry-over from other donors' samples. The source material was blood. CDR3 amino acids: CASSLSYTDTQYF. The CDR3, as DNA: TGTGCCAGCAGCTTGTCGTACACAGATACGCAGTATTTT. The full variable domain, its missing parts supplied by reference TRBV7-8 and TRBJ2-3, is GAGVSQSPRYKVAKRGQDVALRCDPISGHVSLFWYQQALGQGPEFLTYFQNEAQLDKSGLPSDRFFAERPEGSVSTLKIQRTQQEDSAVYLCASSLSYTDTQYFGPGTRLTVL.